This passage covers 8 T cell receptor beta chains from one sample sequenced in a study of T cells in Graves' hyperthyroidism and ophthalmopathy. TCR beta CDR3 region amplification was performed from RNA transcripts. HTBI primers were employed in a first-round RT-PCR of the TCR CDR3. MiXCR was run by TCRdb on the multiplex PCR reads, yielding one entry per CDR3 protein. This sample has roughly 200,000 distinct CDR3 sequences, with about 16% found just once. The sample was blood. These receptors came from a middle-aged man with Graves' hyperthyroidism.

On this clonotype: No conserved phenylalanine or tryptophan ends this CDR3, so it is likely a read error. CDR3 sequence reads: CASRDRSLAKNIQYS. CDR3 in DNA: TGTGCCAGCCGCGACAGGTCACTAGCCAAAAACATTCAGTACTCC. The chain couples TRBV4-2 to TRBJ2-4; perhaps TRBD1 as D (6 bases). Between the trimmed V and J ends, which lost 8 bases and 0 bases, there was a span of 14 bases. The CDR3 loop spans 15 amino acids. The V gene's germline CDR1 is LGHNA and CDR2 YNFKEQ.

In its sample, this clonotype was seen many times. This chain uses TRBV4-3 with TRBJ2-3, with unresolved D. The CDR3 has 14 amino acids. V gave up 0 bases and J gave up 2 bases, with 6 bases separating them. Per germline, CDR1 LGHNA and CDR2 YSLEER. The CDR3 nucleotides are TGCGCCAGCAGCCAAGAACATAACACAGATACGCAGTATTTT. It encodes CASSQEHNTDTQYF.

There are many counts of this clonotype. This chain's CDR3 is CGTGSGNQPQHF. The CDR3 coding sequence is TGTGGGACAGGGTCGGGCAATCAGCCCCAGCATTTT. V usage is TRBV6-1 and J usage is TRBJ1-5; TRBD1 aligns across 8 bases. The germline V gene encodes CDR1 MNHNS and CDR2 SASEGT. CDR3 length: 12 amino acids.

The chain has TRBV5-4 and TRBJ2-7; 7 bases match TRBD1. The CDR3 is 13 residues long. From germline, CDR1 is SGHNT and CDR2 YYREEE (reference sequence). The V segment lost 4 bases and the J segment 3 bases; nucleotides outside the gene matches: 4. CDR3 amino acids: CASSSRQGYEQYF. The CDR3 DNA reads TGTGCCAGCAGCAGCCGACAGGGCTACGAGCAGTACTTC.

This clonotype was observed at least ten times. The chain joins TRBV14 to TRBJ1-6, with 11 nucleotides matching TRBD1. Germline CDR1 is SGHDN and CDR2 is FVKESK. This CDR3 has 17 amino acids. V was pared by 5 bases and J by 9 bases, with 12 bases of the junction left unmatched. The CDR3 is CASSYGQGAYGSSPLHF. The DNA for the CDR3 is TGTGCCAGCAGCTACGGACAGGGGGCGTATGGATCTTCACCCCTCCACTTT.

This clonotype has ten or more counts. The chain uses TRBV9 and TRBJ1-1; 10 bases fit TRBD1. Trimming at V came to 0 bases and at J to 5 bases, leaving 4 bases not matched to a gene. CDR3 length: 15 residues. Germline V gene data show CDR1 as SGDLS and CDR2 as YYNGEE. CDR3 DNA: TGTGCCAGCAGCGTAGGAGGGACAGGGGAGACTGAAGCTTTCTTT. It encodes CASSVGGTGETEAFF. The full variable domain, rest sourced from reference TRBV9 and TRBJ1-1, is DSGVTQTPKHLITATGQRVTLRCSPRSGDLSVYWYQQSLDQGLQFLIQYYNGEERAKGNILERFSAQQFPDLHSELNLSSLELGDSALYFCASSVGGTGETEAFFGQGTRLTVV.

This clonotype was picked up many times. The V gene is TRBV12-3 or TRBV12-4, the J gene TRBJ2-3, with D tentatively TRBD2 (7 bases). Trimming took off 4 bases at V and 11 bases at J, with 25 bases between the two ends. This CDR3 comprises 16 residues. CDR3 region: CASSSSGGQVGGVQYF. CDR3 nucleotide sequence: TGTGCCAGCAGTTCCTCGGGGGGCCAGGTAGGTGGTGTGCAGTATTTT.

This clonotype was detected a few times. The chain joins TRBV5-1 to TRBJ2-3, with 12 bases fitting TRBD2. Germline CDR1 reads SGHRS; CDR2 reads YFSETQ. This CDR3 region has 16 residues. V was clipped by 4 bases and J by 3 bases; unmatched bases: 6. In DNA form, the CDR3 reads TGCGCCAGCAGCCCAAGACTAGCGGGGGCAACAGATACGCAGTATTTT. Its translation is CASSPRLAGATDTQYF.